The 22 T cell receptor beta chains presented below share a single source sample, sequenced in a study of blood T cells in healthy people across ages. Alongside a J-beta primer mix, a sample-barcoded 5' primer served in a second PCR lasting about 7 to 12 cycles. TCRdb re-called the 5' RACE reads through MiXCR, storing one row per CDR3 protein. Of 450,000 to 650,000 distinct CDR3 sequences in the sample, around 24% are singletons; the top ten hold just over 8.5%. This same sample was also part of a study on T cells of mothers and their children.

Source material: blood. The receptor set was obtained from a boy aged 10-17 years in good health.

About this clonotype itself: A much larger clone lies one base from this, so it may be a read error. This chain uses TRBV3-1 with TRBJ1-1; no definite D call. This CDR3 has 14 amino acids. Looked up from germline, CDR1 is LGHDT and CDR2 is YNNKEL (reference sequence). The CDR3 protein is CVSSQVEGNTEAFF. In nucleotides, the CDR3 is TGTGTCAGCAGCCAGGTCGAGGGGAACACTGAAGCTTTCTTT.

This clonotype was counted only a few times. The V and J genes are TRBV12-3 or TRBV12-4 and TRBJ2-7; D remains ambiguous. V lost 6 bases, J lost 3 bases, and 6 bases lay in between. The CDR3 totals 11 residues. In nucleotides, the CDR3 is TGTGCCAGCAGGCACAACTACGAGCAGTACTTC. Its translation: CASRHNYEQYF.

The rearrangement joins TRBV4-3 to TRBJ2-1, with a possible D match to TRBD1 (5 bases). The germline V gene has CDR1 LGHNA and CDR2 YSLEER. The CDR3 has 14 amino acids. V lost 9 bases and J 1 base, leaving 13 bases between the germline ends. CDR3 region: CASSWGLSYNEQFF. DNA of the CDR3: TGCGCCAGTAGTTGGGGCCTATCCTACAATGAGCAGTTCTTC.

This clonotype was seen more than once but under ten times. The rearrangement links TRBV9 to TRBJ1-2; D remains unclear. Per the germline V gene, CDR1 is SGDLS and CDR2 is YYNGEE. V dropped 0 bases and J dropped 8 bases, with 17 bases sitting between them. The CDR3 has 15 amino acids. The DNA of the CDR3 is TGTGCCAGCAGCGTAGTATCGGGAGCTCGTATGGGCTACACCTTC. The encoded protein is CASSVVSGARMGYTF.

The chain carries TRBV7-9 and TRBJ1-5; 8 bases line up with TRBD1. V was clipped by 3 bases and J by 7 bases; unmatched bases: 8. Germline V gene lookup returns CDR1 SEHNR and CDR2 FQNEAQ (reference sequence). This CDR3 spans 15 amino acids. This chain's CDR3 is CASSFGQGGEQPQHF. The CDR3, as DNA: TGTGCCAGCAGCTTCGGACAGGGAGGGGAACAGCCCCAGCATTTT.

This clonotype appeared many times. This chain joins TRBV6-2 or TRBV6-3 and TRBJ2-1; 7 bases are a match to TRBD2. Germline V gives CDR1 MNHEY, CDR2 SVGEGT. The V and J ends lost 2 bases and 3 bases, in that order; junction bases with no gene match: 4. The CDR3 consists of 15 residues. Written as DNA, the CDR3 is TGTGCCAGCAGTTACGAGGTAGCGGGCTACAATGAGCAGTTCTTC. Protein product: CASSYEVAGYNEQFF.

This clonotype turned up a few times. The chain has TRBV9 and TRBJ1-3; a weak D match, TRBD1 (6 bases). Trimming shortened V by 0 bases and J by 0 bases, and 16 bases separated the two germline ends. This CDR3 spans 18 amino acids. From germline, CDR1 is SGDLS and CDR2 YYNGEE. CDR3 nucleotides: TGTGCCAGCAGCGTAGACGGACAGCCCAACTTCTCTGGAAACACCATATATTTT. This gives the protein CASSVDGQPNFSGNTIYF.

The chain carries TRBV28 and TRBJ2-3, with unresolved D. The CDR3 has 14 residues. The germline gives CDR1 MDHEN, CDR2 SYDVKM. Trimming pared 2 bases from V and 2 bases from J, leaving 8 bases between. The CDR3 reads CASSLGSNTDTQYF. The CDR3 coding sequence is TGTGCCAGCAGTTTAGGGTCAAACACAGATACGCAGTATTTT.

This clonotype was observed a handful of times. The chain couples TRBV7-6 to TRBJ2-5; 8 nucleotides align to TRBD1. The CDR3 runs to 15 residues. CDR1 and CDR2 from the germline V gene are SGHVS and FNYEAQ. With 0 bases clipped from V and 4 bases from J, the junction kept 4 bases outside the gene matches. The CDR3 protein is CASSLAGQGGETQYF. CDR3 DNA sequence: TGTGCCAGCAGCTTAGCCGGACAGGGTGGAGAGACCCAGTACTTC.

This clonotype was counted ten times or more. The rearrangement uses TRBV13 and TRBJ2-1; a possible D gene is TRBD2 (6 bases). CDR1 and CDR2 from the germline V gene are PRHDT and FYEKMQ (reference sequence). This CDR3 has 15 residues. Trimming took off 2 bases at V and 7 bases at J, with 15 bases between the two ends. CDR3 residues: CASSLRPLGLNEQFF. The CDR3 DNA reads TGTGCCAGCAGCTTAAGGCCCTTGGGACTTAATGAGCAGTTCTTC. The entire variable domain, with the rest obtained from reference TRBV13 and TRBJ2-1, is as follows: AAGVIQSPRHLIKEKRETATLKCYPIPRHDTVYWYQQGPGQDPQFLISFYEKMQSDKGSIPDRFSAQQFSDYHSELNMSSLELGDSALYFCASSLRPLGLNEQFFGPGTRLTVL.

V usage is TRBV4-1 and J usage is TRBJ2-1; no clear D. The CDR3 contains 14 residues. Germline V gene data show CDR1 as MGHRA and CDR2 as YSYEKL. With 1 base removed from V and 4 bases from J, the gap between germline ends came to 8 bases. The CDR3 nucleotides read TGCGCCAGCAGCCAAGGTTCCGTATACAATGAGCAGTTCTTC. Translated: CASSQGSVYNEQFF.

This clonotype appeared once. V and J are TRBV5-1 and TRBJ2-3; D is unresolved. The CDR3 has 15 amino acids. V gave up 0 bases and J gave up 1 base, with 9 bases separating them. CDR1 and CDR2 (germline): SGHRS, YFSETQ. DNA of the CDR3: TGCGCCAGCAGCTTGGGATTAGCCCGCACAGATACGCAGTATTTT. This translates into CASSLGLARTDTQYF. Complete variable domain (other parts from reference TRBV5-1 and TRBJ2-3): KAGVTQTPRYLIKTRGQQVTLSCSPISGHRSVSWYQQTPGQGLQFLFEYFSETQRNKGNFPGRFSGRQFSNSRSEMNVSTLELGDSALYLCASSLGLARTDTQYFGPGTRLTVL.

This chain joins TRBV4-2 and TRBJ2-7; 10 nucleotides match TRBD2. The length of the CDR3 is 17 residues. With V trimmed by 0 bases and J by 2 bases, 7 bases remained unmatched. Germline V gene data show CDR1 as LGHNA and CDR2 as YNFKEQ. This CDR3 is CASSQDLAGERAYEQYF. CDR3 in DNA: TGTGCCAGCAGCCAAGATCTAGCGGGGGAAAGGGCCTACGAGCAGTACTTC.

The DNA of the CDR3 is TGTGCCAGCAGTGACGCCACAGGAGGGGAAAAACTGTTTTTT. Protein sequence: CASSDATGGEKLFF. V gene TRBV28 combines with J gene TRBJ1-4; TRBD1 is a possible D gene (5 bases). Trimming left V 5 bases short and J 8 bases short, with 15 bases between. Per germline, CDR1 MDHEN and CDR2 SYDVKM. This CDR3 comprises 14 residues.

This clonotype was seen more than once but under ten times. The rearrangement joins TRBV5-5 to TRBJ1-1; possible D gene TRBD1, 6 bases. The CDR3 runs to 15 residues. Germline-derived CDR1 and CDR2 are SGHKS and YYEKEE (reference sequence). Trimming took off 4 bases at V and 2 bases at J, with 15 bases between the two ends. The CDR3 nucleotides read TGTGCCAGCAGCATATGGGGACACCTTAACACTGAAGCTTTCTTT. It is translated as CASSIWGHLNTEAFF.

Concerning this clonotype itself: Relative to the germline gene, one junction end is altered; a read error may explain this. Here the CDR3 DNA reads TGTGCCGGCAGGAGTACTCCAGGGGTTATCGACTCCTACGAGCAGTACTTC. It codes for CAGRSTPGVIDSYEQYF. The chain combines TRBV7-2 with TRBJ2-7; possible D gene TRBD1, 6 bases. Per the germline V gene, CDR1 is SGHTA and CDR2 is FQGNSA. The CDR3 spans 17 residues. Complete variable domain (other parts from reference TRBV7-2 and TRBJ2-7): GAGVSQSPSNKVTEKGKDVELRCDPISGHTALYWYRQSLGQGLEFLIYFQGNSAPDKSGLPSDRFSAERTGGSVSTLTIQRTQQEDSAVYLCAGRSTPGVIDSYEQYFGPGTRLTVT.

In its sample, this clonotype was seen a few times. This rearrangement joins TRBV4-3 to TRBJ2-1; 10 positions match TRBD2. V trimming: 0 bases; J trimming: 0 bases; junction bases outside the gene matches: 2. This CDR3 has 17 residues. The germline V gene encodes CDR1 LGHNA and CDR2 YSLEER. This chain's CDR3 is CASSQEPSGSSYNEQFF. The CDR3 bases are TGCGCCAGCAGCCAAGAGCCTAGCGGGAGCTCCTACAATGAGCAGTTCTTC.

The gene calls are TRBV12-3 or TRBV12-4 and TRBJ2-2, with D uncertain. The CDR3 is made up of 12 amino acids. V was pared by 4 bases and J by 9 bases, with 9 bases between. The CDR3 loop reads CASSSGGWELFF. The CDR3 DNA is TGTGCCAGCAGTTCAGGTGGATGGGAGCTGTTTTTT.

The V and J genes are TRBV7-9 and TRBJ1-2; D gene unclear. The CDR3 is 14 amino acids. Germline assignment: CDR1 SEHNR and CDR2 FQNEAQ (reference sequence). The V gene lost 5 bases and the J gene lost 1 base, with 11 bases spanning the gap. The CDR3 DNA follows: TGTGCCAGCAGCCCGCACGAAATTAACTATGGCTACACCTTC. Its translation is CASSPHEINYGYTF.

This clonotype has more than one count but fewer than ten. The chain combines TRBV7-9 with TRBJ2-2, with TRBD1 matching over 8 bases. Germline V gives CDR1 SEHNR, CDR2 FQNEAQ (reference sequence). This CDR3 spans 16 amino acids. V lost 5 bases to trimming and J lost 4 bases; unmatched junction nucleotides: 9. CDR3 nucleotides: TGTGCCAGCAGCCTTCCCCCGCAGGGGGCCACCGGGGAGCTGTTTTTT. Its protein product is CASSLPPQGATGELFF.

This chain connects TRBV11-3 to TRBJ1-2; D is unresolved. Between the trimmed V and J ends, which lost 8 bases and 7 bases, there was a span of 8 bases. Germline CDR1 and CDR2: SGHNT and YENEEA. The CDR3 contains 10 residues. CDR3: CASGVAGYTF. The CDR3 DNA sequence: TGTGCCAGCGGGGTAGCTGGCTACACCTTC.

This clonotype has only a few counts. The chain employs TRBV7-2 and TRBJ1-2; D is unresolved. Per the germline V gene, CDR1 is SGHTA and CDR2 is FQGNSA. CDR3 size: 16 residues. The V end was cut by 1 base, the J end by 4 bases, with 16 bases between. CDR3 nucleotides: TGTGCCAGCAGCTTAGTAGCAATGGATCTGGTCTATGGCTACACCTTC. Amino acid sequence: CASSLVAMDLVYGYTF.